The 22 T cell receptor beta chains reported below all come from one sample, sequenced in a study of T cell repertoires in cytomegalovirus infection. TCRdb reprocessed the reads via MiXCR and lists one record per CDR3 protein. The repertoire holds around 900,000 distinct CDR3 sequences, with 30% to 40% as singletons. Their antigens are not known. Sample: cultured CD8+ T cells from PBMCs, taken from culture after CMV antigen stimulation. The origin of the receptors is a human donor in good health (CMV status not recorded). Some clones in this sample may be carry-over from other donors' samples.

The chain carries TRBV24-1 and TRBJ2-1; tentatively, D is TRBD2 (5 bases). Looked up from germline, CDR1 is KGHDR and CDR2 is SFDVKD. The CDR3 contains 16 residues. Trimming left V 5 bases short and J 0 bases short, with 13 bases between. CDR3 loop: CATSVSEGPSYNEQFF. CDR3 nucleotide sequence: TGTGCCACCAGTGTAAGCGAGGGCCCCTCCTACAATGAGCAGTTCTTC.

This clonotype was observed a few times. The chain employs TRBV19 and TRBJ2-1, with D tentatively TRBD1 (5 bases). Between the trimmed V and J ends, which lost 5 bases and 0 bases, there was a span of 14 bases. CDR1 is LNHDA, CDR2 SQIVND, per germline (reference sequence). CDR3 size: 16 residues. CDR3 in amino acids: CASSPQGLSSYNEQFF. CDR3 in DNA: TGTGCCAGTAGTCCCCAGGGTCTCAGCTCCTACAATGAGCAGTTCTTC.

The chain uses TRBV7-9 and TRBJ1-2; no definite D call. This CDR3 has 11 amino acids. Looked up from germline, CDR1 is SEHNR and CDR2 is FQNEAQ (reference sequence). With 1 base removed from V and 10 bases from J, the gap between germline ends came to 7 bases. The CDR3: CASSLGRDYTF. The CDR3 DNA reads as TGTGCCAGCAGCTTAGGCAGAGACTACACCTTC.

This clonotype was counted a few times. The chain links TRBV4-3 to TRBJ1-1, with D perhaps matching TRBD1 (5 bases). This CDR3 contains 13 residues. Per the germline V gene, CDR1 is LGHNA and CDR2 is YSLEER. Trimming removed 0 bases from V and 7 bases from J, with 9 bases in between. The chain's CDR3 is CASSQEGGVEAFF. CDR3 sequence (DNA): TGCGCCAGCAGCCAAGAGGGGGGAGTTGAAGCTTTCTTT.

Here the CDR3 DNA reads TGCAGTGCAATGGGGGACAGGTCATTCACTGAAGCTTTCTTT. Translating gives CSAMGDRSFTEAFF. The V gene is TRBV20-1, the J gene TRBJ1-1; TRBD1 matches at 8 bases. Losses at the gene ends were 6 bases for V and 4 bases for J; bases not matched to a gene: 10. Germline V gene lookup returns CDR1 DFQATT and CDR2 SNEGSKA (reference sequence). The CDR3 loop spans 14 amino acids.

The table lists this clonotype with many counts. The chain recombines TRBV7-9 with TRBJ2-2; a weak D match, TRBD1 (5 bases). Trimming shortened V by 4 bases and J by 5 bases, and 14 bases separated the two germline ends. Germline V CDR1 and CDR2: SEHNR, FQNEAQ (reference sequence). The CDR3 is made up of 15 amino acids. The CDR3 here is CASSSGQVGTGELFF. In DNA form, the CDR3 reads TGTGCCAGCAGCTCTGGACAAGTAGGGACCGGGGAGCTGTTTTTT.

CDR3 nucleotides: TGTGCCAGCAGCTTAACAGGGGCCTACACCGGGGAGCTGTTTTTT. Translated: CASSLTGAYTGELFF. V gene TRBV11-2 combines with J gene TRBJ2-2, with TRBD1 matching over 7 bases. This CDR3 has 15 amino acids. CDR1 and CDR2 (germline): SGHAT, FQNNGV. Trimming took 2 bases from V and 3 from J; bases not matched to a gene: 3.

This rearrangement joins TRBV6-2 or TRBV6-3 to TRBJ2-7, with D perhaps being TRBD1 or TRBD2 (5 bases each). The germline CDR1 and CDR2 sequences are MNHEY and SVGEGT. The CDR3 extends over 16 amino acids. V shed 6 bases and J shed 4 bases, with 22 bases lying between them. CDR3 in amino acids: CASSLHRGPSLYEQYV. The CDR3 bases are TGTGCCAGCAGCCTACATCGGGGACCCTCGCTATACGAGCAGTACGTC.

The chain uses TRBV5-5 and TRBJ2-3; 9 positions agree with TRBD1. From germline, CDR1 is SGHKS and CDR2 YYEKEE (reference sequence). The V and J ends lost 2 bases and 3 bases, in that order; junction bases with no gene match: 7. The CDR3 contains 16 residues. The CDR3 protein is CASSFTGGSMTDTQYF. CDR3 DNA sequence: TGTGCCAGCAGCTTTACAGGGGGCTCGATGACAGATACGCAGTATTTT.

The chain links TRBV12-5 to TRBJ2-1; 7 bases agree with TRBD2. CDR3 length: 15 amino acids. Germline lookup yields CDR1 LGHNT and CDR2 FRNRAP. Germline trimming cut 6 bases from V and 7 bases from J; bases unmatched to any gene: 12. The CDR3 is CASGRGVLDKNEQFF. The CDR3 DNA follows: TGTGCTAGTGGCCGGGGGGTCTTGGACAAAAATGAGCAGTTCTTC.

The chain couples TRBV24-1 to TRBJ2-2, with a weak D call TRBD2 (6 bases). Deletions cut 5 bases from V and 4 bases from J, with 13 bases between. The CDR3 runs 15 residues. Per germline, CDR1 KGHDR and CDR2 SFDVKD. The CDR3 reads CATSGDGSPTGELFF. The CDR3 DNA reads as TGTGCCACCAGTGGAGACGGGAGCCCCACCGGGGAGCTGTTTTTT.

This clonotype was counted only a few times. V usage is TRBV19 and J usage is TRBJ1-5; no clear D. The CDR3 consists of 16 residues. Germline CDR1 LNHDA, CDR2 SQIVND (reference sequence). V gave up 4 bases and J gave up 0 bases, with 13 bases separating them. CDR3 protein: CASSTLTQISNQPQHF. CDR3 DNA sequence: TGTGCCAGTAGTACCCTGACCCAGATTAGCAATCAGCCCCAGCATTTT. The full variable domain, rest sourced from reference TRBV19 and TRBJ1-5, is DGGITQSPKYLFRKEGQNVTLSCEQNLNHDAMYWYRQDPGQGLRLIYYSQIVNDFQKGDIAEGYSVSREKKESFPLTVTSAQKNPTAFYLCASSTLTQISNQPQHFGDGTRLSIL.

This clonotype was seen only a few times. The chain uses TRBV5-1 and TRBJ2-7; 9 bases align to TRBD1. Germline loops: CDR1 SGHRS, CDR2 YFSETQ. J lost 5 bases, V lost 1 base, and 1 base had no gene match. This CDR3 has 13 amino acids. The CDR3 spells CASSLTGGDEQYV. The DNA for the CDR3 is TGCGCCAGCAGCTTGACAGGGGGCGACGAGCAGTACGTC.

The chain joins TRBV3-1 to TRBJ2-1, with 13 bases aligning to TRBD2. CDR3 length equals 16 residues. Trimming took 3 bases from V and 4 from J; bases not matched to a gene: 3. Per germline, CDR1 LGHDT and CDR2 YNNKEL (reference sequence). The CDR3 DNA follows: TGTGCCAGCAGCCAGGGACTAGCGGGGCGTTACAATGAGCAGTTCTTC. This codes for CASSQGLAGRYNEQFF.

The V gene is TRBV11-2, the J gene TRBJ2-3; D might be TRBD1 (6 bases). Germline V gene sequence: CDR1 SGHAT, CDR2 FQNNGV. This CDR3 contains 17 residues. The V gene lost 0 bases and the J gene lost 6 bases, with 19 bases spanning the gap. This CDR3 is CASSLDVWGQARDTQYF. As DNA, the CDR3 is TGTGCCAGCAGCTTAGATGTGTGGGGGCAAGCAAGGGATACGCAGTATTTT.

The chain combines TRBV5-6 with TRBJ2-7; D unclear. This CDR3 has 13 amino acids. Trimming removed 0 bases from V and 3 bases from J, with 7 bases in between. The germline gives CDR1 SGHDT, CDR2 YYEEEE. CDR3 sequence: CASSLDLFYEQYF. The CDR3 DNA reads as TGTGCCAGCAGCTTGGACCTGTTCTACGAGCAGTACTTC.

This clonotype was observed many times. The chain has TRBV7-2 and TRBJ2-7; D is unclear. The germline CDR1 and CDR2 sequences are SGHTA and FQGNSA. V was clipped by 1 base and J by 5 bases, with 12 bases between them. The length of the CDR3 is 14 residues. This CDR3 reads CASSLGFGLNEQYV. The DNA for the CDR3 is TGTGCCAGCAGCTTAGGTTTTGGTTTGAACGAGCAGTACGTC.

This clonotype was detected a few times. This chain joins TRBV7-6 and TRBJ2-1; the match to TRBD1 covers 9 bases. Germline V gene sequence: CDR1 SGHVS, CDR2 FNYEAQ. The V segment lost 5 bases and the J segment 8 bases; nucleotides outside the gene matches: 10. The CDR3 is 15 amino acids. The CDR3 reads CASSMPGQGNHEQFF. CDR3 nucleotides: TGTGCCAGCAGCATGCCGGGACAGGGAAACCATGAGCAGTTCTTC.

This chain links TRBV7-2 with TRBJ2-2, with D unresolved. The CDR3 runs to 14 residues. V gave up 3 bases and J gave up 0 bases, with 5 bases separating them. Germline CDR1 reads SGHTA; CDR2 reads FQGNSA. The CDR3 bases are TGTGCCAGCAGCTTCGCCACGAACACCGGGGAGCTGTTTTTT. Translated: CASSFATNTGELFF.

The table lists this clonotype with a few counts. This rearrangement joins TRBV15 to TRBJ2-1; TRBD2 agrees at 9 bases. Germline V lookup: CDR1 LNHNV, CDR2 YYDKDF (reference sequence). The junction had 4 bases not matched to a gene; V was cut back by 3 bases and J by 4 bases. The CDR3 has 15 amino acids. The CDR3 sequence: CATSSSGGVYNEQFF. The CDR3 nucleotides are TGTGCCACCAGCAGTAGCGGGGGAGTTTACAATGAGCAGTTCTTC. The whole variable domain, filled in from reference TRBV15 and TRBJ2-1, reads DAMVIQNPRYQVTQFGKPVTLSCSQTLNHNVMYWYQQKSSQAPKLLFHYYDKDFNNEADTPDNFQSRRPNTSFCFLDIRSPGLGDTAMYLCATSSSGGVYNEQFFGPGTRLTVL.

This clonotype was seen at least ten times. This CDR3 reads CASSSTGTRDGELFF. Written as DNA, the CDR3 is TGTGCCAGCAGCTCGACCGGGACCCGAGACGGGGAGCTGTTTTTT. V usage is TRBV7-8 and J usage is TRBJ2-2; D assignment may be TRBD1 or TRBD2 (5 bases each). V was shortened by 4 bases and J by 7 bases, with 16 bases between the two germline ends. Germline loops: CDR1 SGHVS, CDR2 FQNEAQ. CDR3 size: 15 residues.

This rearrangement joins TRBV10-2 to TRBJ2-7; unclear D gene. V was pared by 8 bases and J by 2 bases, with 7 bases between. Germline V gene lookup returns CDR1 WSHSY and CDR2 SAAADI. CDR3 length: 11 amino acids. CDR3 sequence (DNA): TGCGCCAGCGGGTCGGCCTACGAGCAGTACTTC. Translation: CASGSAYEQYF.